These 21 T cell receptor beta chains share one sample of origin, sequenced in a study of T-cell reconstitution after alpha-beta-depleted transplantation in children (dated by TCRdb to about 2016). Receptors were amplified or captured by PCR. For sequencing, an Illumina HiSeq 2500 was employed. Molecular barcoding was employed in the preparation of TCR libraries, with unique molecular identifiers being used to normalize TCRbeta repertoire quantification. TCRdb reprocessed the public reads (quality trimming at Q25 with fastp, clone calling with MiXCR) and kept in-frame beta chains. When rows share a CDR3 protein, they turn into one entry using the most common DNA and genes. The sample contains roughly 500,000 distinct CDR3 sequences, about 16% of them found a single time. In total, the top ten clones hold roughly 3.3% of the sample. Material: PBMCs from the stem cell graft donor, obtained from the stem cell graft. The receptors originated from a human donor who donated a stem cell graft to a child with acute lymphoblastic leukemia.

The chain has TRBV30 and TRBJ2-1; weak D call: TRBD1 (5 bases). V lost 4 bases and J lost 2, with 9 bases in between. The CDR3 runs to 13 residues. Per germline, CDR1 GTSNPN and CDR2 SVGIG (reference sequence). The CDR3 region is CAWKRQPYNEQFF. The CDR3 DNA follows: TGTGCCTGGAAGCGACAGCCCTACAATGAGCAGTTCTTC.

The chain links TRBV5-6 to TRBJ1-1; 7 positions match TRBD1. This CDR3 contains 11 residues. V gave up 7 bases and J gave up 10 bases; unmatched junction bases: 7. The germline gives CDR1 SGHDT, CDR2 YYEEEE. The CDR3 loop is CASGPGQIAFF. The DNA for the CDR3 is TGTGCCAGCGGACCGGGACAGATAGCTTTCTTT.

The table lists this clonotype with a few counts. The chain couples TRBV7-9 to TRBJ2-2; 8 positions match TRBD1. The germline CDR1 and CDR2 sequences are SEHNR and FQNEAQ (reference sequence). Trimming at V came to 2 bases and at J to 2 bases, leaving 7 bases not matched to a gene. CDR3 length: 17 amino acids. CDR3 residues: CASSLRRQGNNTGELFF. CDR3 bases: TGTGCCAGCAGCTTAAGGAGACAGGGGAATAACACCGGGGAGCTGTTTTTT.

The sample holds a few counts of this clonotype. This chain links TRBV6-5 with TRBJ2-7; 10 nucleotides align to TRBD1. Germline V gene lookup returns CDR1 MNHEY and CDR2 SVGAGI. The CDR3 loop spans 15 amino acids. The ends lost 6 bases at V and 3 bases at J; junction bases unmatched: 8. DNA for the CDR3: TGTGCCAGCAGGGGGGACAGGGGCGGGGACTACGAGCAGTACTTC. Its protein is CASRGDRGGDYEQYF.

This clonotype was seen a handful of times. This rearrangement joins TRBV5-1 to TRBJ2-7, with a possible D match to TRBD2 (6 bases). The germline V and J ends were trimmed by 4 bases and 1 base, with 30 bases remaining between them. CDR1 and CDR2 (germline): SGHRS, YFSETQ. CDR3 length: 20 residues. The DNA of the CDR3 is TGCGCCAGCAGCCGAAGGAGGGGAGGCACGGTGCGGAATACTTCCTACGAGCAGTACTTC. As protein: CASSRRRGGTVRNTSYEQYF. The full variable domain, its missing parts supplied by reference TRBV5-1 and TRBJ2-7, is KAGVTQTPRYLIKTRGQQVTLSCSPISGHRSVSWYQQTPGQGLQFLFEYFSETQRNKGNFPGRFSGRQFSNSRSEMNVSTLELGDSALYLCASSRRRGGTVRNTSYEQYFGPGTRLTVT.

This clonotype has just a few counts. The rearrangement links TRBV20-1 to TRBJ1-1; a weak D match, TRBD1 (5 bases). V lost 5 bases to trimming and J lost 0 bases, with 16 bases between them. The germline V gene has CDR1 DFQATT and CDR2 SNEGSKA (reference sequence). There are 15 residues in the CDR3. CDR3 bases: TGCAGTGCTCAAATCGACAGTCACATGAACACTGAAGCTTTCTTT. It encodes CSAQIDSHMNTEAFF.

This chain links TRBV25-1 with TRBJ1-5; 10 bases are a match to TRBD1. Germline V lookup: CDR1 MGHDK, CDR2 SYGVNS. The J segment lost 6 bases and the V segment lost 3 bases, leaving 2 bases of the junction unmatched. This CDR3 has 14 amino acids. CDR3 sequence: CASSETGGSQPQHF. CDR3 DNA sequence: TGTGCCAGCAGTGAGACAGGGGGCTCTCAGCCCCAGCATTTT.

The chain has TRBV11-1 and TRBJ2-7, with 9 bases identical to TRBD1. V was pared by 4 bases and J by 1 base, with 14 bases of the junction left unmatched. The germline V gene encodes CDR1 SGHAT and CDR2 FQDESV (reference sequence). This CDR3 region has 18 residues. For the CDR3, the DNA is TGTGCCAGCAGCTCCCGAAGGGGAACGGGACAGGGTTCCTACGAGCAGTACTTC. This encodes CASSSRRGTGQGSYEQYF.

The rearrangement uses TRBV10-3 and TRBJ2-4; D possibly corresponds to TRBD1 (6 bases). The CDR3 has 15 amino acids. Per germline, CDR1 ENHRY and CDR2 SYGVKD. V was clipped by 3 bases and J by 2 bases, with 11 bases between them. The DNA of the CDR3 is TGTGCCATCAGTGAATGGGGGCGAACCAAAAACATTCAGTACTTC. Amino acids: CAISEWGRTKNIQYF.

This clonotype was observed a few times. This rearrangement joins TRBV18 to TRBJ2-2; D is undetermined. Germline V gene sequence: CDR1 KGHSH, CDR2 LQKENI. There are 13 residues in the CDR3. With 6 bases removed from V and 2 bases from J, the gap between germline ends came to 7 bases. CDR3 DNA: TGTGCCAGCTCGACCATTAACACCGGGGAGCTGTTTTTT. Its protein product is CASSTINTGELFF.

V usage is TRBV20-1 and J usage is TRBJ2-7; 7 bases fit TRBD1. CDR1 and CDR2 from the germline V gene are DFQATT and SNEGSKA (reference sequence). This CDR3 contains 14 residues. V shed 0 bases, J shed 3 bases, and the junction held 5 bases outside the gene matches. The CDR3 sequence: CSARDVRGYYEQYF. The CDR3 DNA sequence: TGCAGTGCTAGAGATGTCAGGGGGTACTACGAGCAGTACTTC.

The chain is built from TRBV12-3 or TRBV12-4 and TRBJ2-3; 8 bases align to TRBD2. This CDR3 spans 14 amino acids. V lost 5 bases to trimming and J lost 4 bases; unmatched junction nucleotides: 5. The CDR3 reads CASSPAGVADTQYF. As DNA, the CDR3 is TGTGCCAGCAGTCCAGCGGGAGTAGCAGATACGCAGTATTTT.

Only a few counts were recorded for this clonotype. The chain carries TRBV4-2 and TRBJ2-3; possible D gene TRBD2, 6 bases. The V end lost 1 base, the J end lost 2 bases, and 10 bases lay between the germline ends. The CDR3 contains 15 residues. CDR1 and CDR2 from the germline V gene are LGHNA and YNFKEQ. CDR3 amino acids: CASSQGTTNTDTQYF. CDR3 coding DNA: TGTGCCAGCAGCCAAGGGACTACCAACACAGATACGCAGTATTTT.

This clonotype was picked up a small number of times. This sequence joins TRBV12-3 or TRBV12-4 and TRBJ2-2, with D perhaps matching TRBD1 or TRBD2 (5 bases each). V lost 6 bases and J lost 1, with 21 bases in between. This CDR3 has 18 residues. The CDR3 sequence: CASRPPGQIKMNTGELFF. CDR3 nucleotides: TGTGCCAGCAGACCCCCGGGGCAAATAAAGATGAACACCGGGGAGCTGTTTTTT.

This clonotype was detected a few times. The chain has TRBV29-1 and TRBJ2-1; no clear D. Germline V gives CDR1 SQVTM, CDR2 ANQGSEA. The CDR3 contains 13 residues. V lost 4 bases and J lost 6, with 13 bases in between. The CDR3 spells CSVAVILVNEQFF. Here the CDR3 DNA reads TGCAGCGTTGCCGTGATATTGGTCAATGAGCAGTTCTTC.

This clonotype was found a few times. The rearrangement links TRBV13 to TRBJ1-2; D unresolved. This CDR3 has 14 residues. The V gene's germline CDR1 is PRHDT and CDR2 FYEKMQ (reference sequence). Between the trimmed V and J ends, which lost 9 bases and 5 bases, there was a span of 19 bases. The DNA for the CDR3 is TGTGCCAGTCAGGTGCTTCAAGTGGATTATGGCTACACCTTC. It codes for CASQVLQVDYGYTF.

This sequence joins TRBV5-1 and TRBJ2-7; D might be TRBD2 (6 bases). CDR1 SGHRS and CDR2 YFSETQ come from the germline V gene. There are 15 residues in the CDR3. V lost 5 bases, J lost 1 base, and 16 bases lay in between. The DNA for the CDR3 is TGCGCCAGCAGTGTGATGTGGGGAGGTTCCTACGAGCAGTACTTC. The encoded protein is CASSVMWGGSYEQYF. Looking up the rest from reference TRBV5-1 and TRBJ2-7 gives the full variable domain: KAGVTQTPRYLIKTRGQQVTLSCSPISGHRSVSWYQQTPGQGLQFLFEYFSETQRNKGNFPGRFSGRQFSNSRSEMNVSTLELGDSALYLCASSVMWGGSYEQYFGPGTRLTVT.

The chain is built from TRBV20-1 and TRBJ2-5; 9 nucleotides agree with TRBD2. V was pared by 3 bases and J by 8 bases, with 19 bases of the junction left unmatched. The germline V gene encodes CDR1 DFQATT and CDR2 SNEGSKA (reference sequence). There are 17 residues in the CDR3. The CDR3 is CSASPTTAGGPHRTQYF. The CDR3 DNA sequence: TGCAGTGCTAGCCCAACGACAGCGGGAGGCCCCCACCGAACCCAGTACTTC.

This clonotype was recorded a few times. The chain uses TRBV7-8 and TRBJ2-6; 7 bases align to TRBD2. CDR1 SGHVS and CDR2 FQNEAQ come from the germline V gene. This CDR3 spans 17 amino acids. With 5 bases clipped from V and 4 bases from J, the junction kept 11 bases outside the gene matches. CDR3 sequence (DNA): TGTGCCAGCAGCCCCGGGCTTGGGAGGGCGGGGGCCAACGTCCTGACTTTC. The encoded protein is CASSPGLGRAGANVLTF.

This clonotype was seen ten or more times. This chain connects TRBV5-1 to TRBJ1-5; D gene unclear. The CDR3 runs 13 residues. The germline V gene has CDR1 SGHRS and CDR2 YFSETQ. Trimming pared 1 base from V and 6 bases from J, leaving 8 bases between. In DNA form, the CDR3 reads TGCGCCAGCAGCTTGTTAGAGGGTCAGCCCCAGCATTTT. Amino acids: CASSLLEGQPQHF.

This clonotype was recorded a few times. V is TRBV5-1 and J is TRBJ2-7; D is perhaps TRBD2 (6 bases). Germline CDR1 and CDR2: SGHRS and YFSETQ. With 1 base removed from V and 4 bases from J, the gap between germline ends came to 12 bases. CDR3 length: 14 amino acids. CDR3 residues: CASSLQLARYEQYF. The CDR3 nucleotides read TGCGCCAGCAGCTTGCAACTAGCTAGGTACGAGCAGTACTTC.